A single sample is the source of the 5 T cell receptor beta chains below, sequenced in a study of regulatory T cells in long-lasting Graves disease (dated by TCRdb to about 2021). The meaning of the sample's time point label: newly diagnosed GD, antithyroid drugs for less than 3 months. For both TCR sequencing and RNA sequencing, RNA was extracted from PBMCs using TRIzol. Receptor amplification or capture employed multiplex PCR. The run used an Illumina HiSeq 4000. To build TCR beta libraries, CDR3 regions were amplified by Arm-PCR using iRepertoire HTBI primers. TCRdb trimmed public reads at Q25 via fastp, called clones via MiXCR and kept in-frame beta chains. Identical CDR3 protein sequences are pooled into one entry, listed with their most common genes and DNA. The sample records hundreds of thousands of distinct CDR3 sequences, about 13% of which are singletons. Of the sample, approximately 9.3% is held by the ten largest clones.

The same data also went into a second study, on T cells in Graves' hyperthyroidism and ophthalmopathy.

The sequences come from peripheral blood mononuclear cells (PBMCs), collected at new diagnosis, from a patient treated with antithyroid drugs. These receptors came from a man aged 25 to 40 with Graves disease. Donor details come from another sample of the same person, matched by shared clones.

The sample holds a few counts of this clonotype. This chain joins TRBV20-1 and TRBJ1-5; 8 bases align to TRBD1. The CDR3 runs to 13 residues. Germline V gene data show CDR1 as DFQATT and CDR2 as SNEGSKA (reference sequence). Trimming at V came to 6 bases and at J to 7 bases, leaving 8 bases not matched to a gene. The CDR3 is CSASTGGGQPQHF. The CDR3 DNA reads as TGCAGTGCGAGTACAGGGGGTGGACAGCCCCAGCATTTT.

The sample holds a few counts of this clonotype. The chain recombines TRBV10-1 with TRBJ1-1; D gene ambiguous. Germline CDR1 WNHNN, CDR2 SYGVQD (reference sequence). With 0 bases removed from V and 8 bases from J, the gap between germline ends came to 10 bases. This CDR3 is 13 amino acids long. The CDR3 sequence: CASSESRVSEAFF. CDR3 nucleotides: TGCGCCAGCAGTGAGTCTAGGGTTTCGGAAGCTTTCTTT.

CDR3 bases: TGCAGTGCTAGAGATAATCGTGGACTAGCGGGCAATGAGCAGTTCTTC. This translates into CSARDNRGLAGNEQFF. The J gene is TRBJ2-1, the V gene TRBV20-1; 11 nucleotides line up with TRBD2. The CDR3 totals 16 residues. Per germline, CDR1 DFQATT and CDR2 SNEGSKA (reference sequence). V shed 0 bases and J 6 bases; nucleotides not matched to a gene: 7.

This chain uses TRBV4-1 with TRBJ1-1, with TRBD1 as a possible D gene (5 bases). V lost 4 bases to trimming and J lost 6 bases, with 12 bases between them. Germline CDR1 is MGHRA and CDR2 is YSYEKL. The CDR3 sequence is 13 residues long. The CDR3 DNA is TGCGCCAGCAGCCGGGCGGGGACCTCTGAAGCTTTCTTT. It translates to CASSRAGTSEAFF.

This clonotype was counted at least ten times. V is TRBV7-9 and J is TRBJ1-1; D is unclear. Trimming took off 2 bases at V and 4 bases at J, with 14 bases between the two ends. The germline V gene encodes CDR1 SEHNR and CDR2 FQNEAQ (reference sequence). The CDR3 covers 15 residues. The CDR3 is CASSLISKATTEAFF. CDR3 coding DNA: TGTGCCAGCAGCTTAATTTCCAAGGCGACCACTGAAGCTTTCTTT.